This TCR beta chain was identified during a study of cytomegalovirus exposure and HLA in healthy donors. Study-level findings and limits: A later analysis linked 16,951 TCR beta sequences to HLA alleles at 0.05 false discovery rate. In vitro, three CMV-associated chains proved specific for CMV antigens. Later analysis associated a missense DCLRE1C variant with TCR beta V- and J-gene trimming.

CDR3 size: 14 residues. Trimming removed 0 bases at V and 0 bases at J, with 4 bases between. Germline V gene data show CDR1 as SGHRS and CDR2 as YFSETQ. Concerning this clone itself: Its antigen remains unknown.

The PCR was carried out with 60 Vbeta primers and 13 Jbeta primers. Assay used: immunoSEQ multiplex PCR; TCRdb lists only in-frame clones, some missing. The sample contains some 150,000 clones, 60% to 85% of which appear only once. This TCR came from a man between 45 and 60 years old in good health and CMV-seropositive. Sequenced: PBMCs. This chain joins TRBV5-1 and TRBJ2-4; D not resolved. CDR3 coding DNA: TGCGCCAGCAGCTTGGAAGCAGCCAAAAACATTCAGTACTTC. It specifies CASSLEAAKNIQYF. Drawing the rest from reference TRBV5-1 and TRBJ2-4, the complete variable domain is KAGVTQTPRYLIKTRGQQVTLSCSPISGHRSVSWYQQTPGQGLQFLFEYFSETQRNKGNFPGRFSGRQFSNSRSEMNVSTLELGDSALYLCASSLEAAKNIQYFGAGTRLSVL.